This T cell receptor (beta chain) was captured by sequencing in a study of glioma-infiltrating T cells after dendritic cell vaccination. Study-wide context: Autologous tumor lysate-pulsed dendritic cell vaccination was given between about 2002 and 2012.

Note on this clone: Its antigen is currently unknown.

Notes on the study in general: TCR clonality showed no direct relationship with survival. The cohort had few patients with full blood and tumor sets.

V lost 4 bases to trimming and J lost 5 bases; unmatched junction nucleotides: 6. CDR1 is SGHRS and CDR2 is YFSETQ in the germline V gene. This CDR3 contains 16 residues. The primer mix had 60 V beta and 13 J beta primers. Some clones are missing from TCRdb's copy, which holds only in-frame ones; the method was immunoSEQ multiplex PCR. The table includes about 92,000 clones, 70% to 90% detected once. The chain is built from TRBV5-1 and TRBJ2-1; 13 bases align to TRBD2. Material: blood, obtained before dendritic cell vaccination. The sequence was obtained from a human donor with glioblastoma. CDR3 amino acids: CASSIFGTSGNNEQFF. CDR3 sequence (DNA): TGCGCCAGCAGCATATTCGGGACTAGCGGGAACAATGAGCAGTTCTTC.